This TCR beta chain was identified during a study of cytomegalovirus exposure and HLA in healthy donors. In germline, CDR1 is MNHEY, CDR2 SVGAGI. This CDR3 contains 13 residues. Trimming left V 5 bases short and J 4 bases short, with 9 bases between. Regarding the study as a whole: There were approximately 150 TCR beta chains listed as cytomegalovirus-associated.

Regarding donors, all were healthy bone marrow donors. The PCR contained 60 Vbeta and 13 Jbeta primers. Repertoires were generated with immunoSEQ multiplex PCR, while TCRdb's copy carries only in-frame clones and drops some. This sample's table reports about 170,000 clones. About this clone itself: Its specificity is not known.

The TCR originated in a woman aged 18-30 years in good health and CMV-seropositive. The specimen sequenced was PBMCs. The chain employs TRBV6-5 and TRBJ1-3; tentative D call: TRBD1 (6 bases). The CDR3 DNA reads TGTGCCAGCAGTACAGGGCCCGGAAACACCATATATTTT. This gives the protein CASSTGPGNTIYF.